These 26 T cell receptor beta chains were sequenced from one sample in a study of T cell responses to AZD1222 COVID-19 vaccine (dated by TCRdb to 2020 to 2022). The time point label of this sample denotes: about 28 days (+/-7) after the second vaccine dose. Libraries were made using the immunoSEQ multiplex PCR assay. Held by TCRdb, this immuneACCESS table contains in-frame sequences only and omits some clones. Under half of the omission traces to an unresolved V gene where checked; the cause of the rest is unknown. Present in this sample are tens of thousands of clones, 80% of which were seen just once. The ten largest clones represent 40% to 55% of the sample. The source was peripheral blood, collected 28 days after the second AZD1222 dose. The receptors shown here come from an adult who received the AZD1222 COVID-19 vaccine.

The chain joins TRBV30 to TRBJ1-1; a possible D gene is TRBD1 (6 bases). Germline CDR1 and CDR2: GTSNPN and SVGIG (reference sequence). There are 10 residues in the CDR3. With 2 bases removed from V and 9 bases from J, the gap between germline ends came to 7 bases. The CDR3 nucleotides read TGTGCCTGGAGTCGGGACAAAGCTTTCTTT. It codes for CAWSRDKAFF.

The rearrangement links TRBV7-9 to TRBJ2-7, with D perhaps TRBD2 (6 bases). V lost 6 bases and J 3 bases, leaving 18 bases between the germline ends. CDR1 is SEHNR and CDR2 is FQNEAQ in the germline V gene (reference sequence). CDR3 length: 15 amino acids. Written as DNA, the CDR3 is TGTGCCAGCAGTCAACTGGGGGGTTCAAACTACGAGCAGTACTTC. It yields the protein CASSQLGGSNYEQYF.

V is TRBV2 and J is TRBJ1-6, with TRBD1 matching 7 bases. There are 16 residues in the CDR3. Per germline, CDR1 SNHLY and CDR2 FYNNEI. Losses at the gene ends were 6 bases for V and 7 bases for J; bases not matched to a gene: 12. Here the CDR3 reads CASRDRVGYTNSPLHF. CDR3 sequence (DNA): TGTGCCAGCAGAGACAGGGTGGGATATACGAATTCACCCCTCCACTTT.

The chain is built from TRBV7-9 and TRBJ2-3, with no clear D. Germline lookup yields CDR1 SEHNR and CDR2 FQNEAQ (reference sequence). The CDR3 has 13 amino acids. V lost 5 bases, J lost 3 bases, and 9 bases lay in between. CDR3 DNA sequence: TGTGCCAGCAGCCCGCGACATACAGATACGCAGTATTTT. Protein product: CASSPRHTDTQYF.

This clone is medium-sized (0.01 to 0.1%) within its sample. The chain carries TRBV7-9 and TRBJ2-2, with no clear D. The CDR3 is 12 amino acids. Germline V gives CDR1 SEHNR, CDR2 FQNEAQ (reference sequence). V lost 1 base to trimming and J lost 5 bases, with 2 bases between them. The CDR3 sequence: CASSLDTGELFF. CDR3 nucleotides: TGTGCCAGCAGCTTAGATACCGGGGAGCTGTTTTTT.

The chain recombines TRBV6-2 or TRBV6-3 with TRBJ2-3; TRBD2 is a possible D gene (6 bases). The V and J ends lost 2 bases and 3 bases respectively, with 24 bases between them. Germline V lookup: CDR1 MNHEY, CDR2 SVGEGT. CDR3 length: 19 amino acids. The CDR3 bases are TGTGCCAGCAGTTACGTAGCAACGGGCCGGGGGAGGCGGACAGATACGCAGTATTTT. Translating it yields CASSYVATGRGRRTDTQYF.

This clone was found a few times. The chain uses TRBV29-1 and TRBJ2-7; TRBD2 agrees at 10 bases. V trimming: 6 bases; J trimming: 7 bases; junction bases outside the gene matches: 9. The CDR3 length is 13 residues. From germline, CDR1 is SQVTM and CDR2 ANQGSEA. Here the CDR3 DNA reads TGCAGCGTACTCCGGACTAGCGGTTTGGAGCAGTACTTC. Its translation: CSVLRTSGLEQYF.

The rearrangement joins TRBV3-1 (or the pseudogene TRBV3-2) to TRBJ1-2; the match to TRBD1 covers 7 bases. The CDR3 extends over 15 amino acids. The J segment lost 7 bases and the V segment lost 4 bases, leaving 12 bases of the junction unmatched. CDR1 is LGHDT and CDR2 is YNNKEL in the germline V gene (reference sequence). This chain's CDR3 is CASSPPPGTAGGYTF. The CDR3 coding sequence is TGTGCCAGCAGCCCACCTCCCGGGACAGCGGGTGGCTACACCTTC.

The chain is built from TRBV24-1 and TRBJ2-7; maybe TRBD1 (6 bases). The V and J ends lost 9 bases and 2 bases respectively, with 13 bases between them. The CDR3 runs to 13 residues. The germline V gene has CDR1 KGHDR and CDR2 SFDVKD. The CDR3 DNA is TGTGCCACCCTAATACAGGGAACCTACGAGCAGTACTTC. This codes for CATLIQGTYEQYF.

The chain employs TRBV12-3 or TRBV12-4 and TRBJ2-1, with D possibly matching TRBD2 (5 bases). Trimming left V 8 bases short and J 9 bases short, with 14 bases between. The CDR3 is made up of 12 amino acids. CDR3 sequence reads: CASSRIAGEQFF. The DNA of the CDR3 is TGTGCCAGCTCGCGGATTGCGGGTGAGCAGTTCTTC.

This sequence joins TRBV27 and TRBJ1-2; 8 bases match TRBD1. This CDR3 has 13 amino acids. The germline gives CDR1 MNHEY, CDR2 SMNVEV (reference sequence). V lost 4 bases and J lost 8; bases outside the gene matches: 6. The CDR3 coding sequence is TGTGCCAGCAGTTCACGGACAGGGTCAGGCTACACCTTC. Its protein is CASSSRTGSGYTF.

The chain links TRBV3-1 (or the pseudogene TRBV3-2) to TRBJ1-2; unclear D gene. Germline V gene lookup returns CDR1 LGHDT and CDR2 YNNKEL (reference sequence). There are 13 residues in the CDR3. V dropped 2 bases and J dropped 3 bases, with 7 bases sitting between them. CDR3 protein: CASSQSSDYGYTF. The DNA for the CDR3 is TGTGCCAGCAGCCAAAGTTCAGACTATGGCTACACCTTC.

Only one count was recorded for this clone. This chain uses TRBV15 with TRBJ2-3, with TRBD1 identical over 9 bases. V trimming: 1 base; J trimming: 4 bases; junction bases outside the gene matches: 9. The CDR3 length is 17 residues. CDR1 and CDR2 (germline): LNHNV, YYDKDF (reference sequence). CDR3 in DNA: TGTGCCACCAGCAGAGGAGACCGGGACAGGGAGGCAGATACGCAGTATTTT. Protein product: CATSRGDRDREADTQYF.

This chain connects TRBV4-2 to TRBJ2-2, with no clear D. CDR1 and CDR2 from the germline V gene are LGHNA and YNFKEQ. Trimming took 3 bases from V and 9 from J, leaving 11 bases between them. The CDR3 spans 13 residues. The CDR3 spells CASSHGFDRELFF. In DNA form, the CDR3 reads TGTGCCAGCAGCCACGGTTTCGATCGGGAGCTGTTTTTT.

The rearrangement links TRBV19 to TRBJ1-3, with TRBD1 as a possible D gene (5 bases). V lost 2 bases and J lost 0, with 11 bases in between. Germline values: CDR1 LNHDA, CDR2 SQIVND (reference sequence). The CDR3 is 16 residues long. The CDR3 DNA reads TGTGCCAGTAGTATACCCGGGGCCTCCTCTGGAAACACCATATATTTT. This sequence encodes CASSIPGASSGNTIYF.

The rearrangement links TRBV27 to TRBJ2-1; D gene uncertain. The V gene lost 3 bases and the J gene lost 3 bases, with 12 bases spanning the gap. The CDR3 spans 15 residues. Germline values: CDR1 MNHEY, CDR2 SMNVEV (reference sequence). In nucleotides, the CDR3 is TGTGCCAGCAGTTTGGAGTATACAAACTACAATGAGCAGTTCTTC. This gives the protein CASSLEYTNYNEQFF.

Only a few counts were recorded for this clone. The rearrangement links TRBV4-3 to TRBJ2-7; the D gene is possibly TRBD2 (6 bases). V lost 0 bases to trimming and J lost 0 bases, with 12 bases between them. Germline V CDR1 and CDR2: LGHNA, YSLEER. This CDR3 region has 16 residues. The CDR3 DNA is TGCGCCAGCAGCCAAGATAAGACTAGGCTCTCCTACGAGCAGTACTTC. Translated, it gives CASSQDKTRLSYEQYF.

The chain recombines TRBV6-2 or TRBV6-3 with TRBJ1-5; D not resolved. Trimming removed 6 bases from V and 1 base from J, with 13 bases in between. There are 15 residues in the CDR3. The germline CDR1 and CDR2 sequences are MNHEY and SVGEGT. The CDR3 sequence is CASSPEVGSNQPQHF. For the CDR3, the DNA is TGTGCCAGCAGCCCTGAGGTGGGGAGCAATCAGCCCCAGCATTTT.

This chain uses TRBV28 with TRBJ2-5, with 7 bases aligning to TRBD2. V gave up 1 base and J gave up 1 base; unmatched junction bases: 3. The CDR3 runs 15 residues. Germline CDR1 reads MDHEN; CDR2 reads SYDVKM. CDR3 sequence reads: CASSLSGGSQETQYF. In DNA, the CDR3 is TGTGCCAGCAGTTTATCCGGCGGGAGCCAAGAGACCCAGTACTTC.

V usage is TRBV7-2 and J usage is TRBJ2-7, with 7 positions matching TRBD2. V lost 5 bases and J lost 4; bases outside the gene matches: 11. CDR1 is SGHTA, CDR2 FQGNSA, per germline. CDR3 size: 15 residues. This CDR3 reads CASSPPGGGVYEQYF. DNA of the CDR3: TGTGCCAGCAGCCCACCGGGCGGGGGAGTTTACGAGCAGTACTTC.

This clone came up a few times. This chain links TRBV5-1 with TRBJ1-1, with D possibly matching TRBD1 (5 bases). The V end lost 6 bases, the J end lost 4 bases, and 16 bases lay between the germline ends. Germline V CDR1 and CDR2: SGHRS, YFSETQ. The CDR3 has 14 amino acids. CDR3 sequence reads: CASTEAGWVTEAFF. In DNA, the CDR3 is TGCGCCAGCACGGAGGCAGGGTGGGTCACTGAAGCTTTCTTT.

This clone was counted a few times. The chain links TRBV15 to TRBJ1-1; D is possibly TRBD1 (5 bases). Trimming took 5 bases from V and 1 from J, leaving 11 bases between them. CDR1 and CDR2 from the germline V gene are LNHNV and YYDKDF (reference sequence). CDR3 size: 14 residues. The CDR3 sequence: CATSRGTANTEAFF. In nucleotides, the CDR3 is TGTGCCACCAGCCGAGGGACGGCGAACACTGAAGCTTTCTTT.

The chain recombines TRBV6-2 or TRBV6-3 with TRBJ2-2; TRBD2 might be the D (6 bases). Germline loops: CDR1 MNHEY, CDR2 SVGEGT. Trimming took off 4 bases at V and 6 bases at J, with 9 bases between the two ends. The CDR3 extends over 13 amino acids. CDR3 nucleotide sequence: TGTGCCAGCAGTTTGGAGGGGTCCGGGGAGCTGTTTTTT. Amino acid sequence: CASSLEGSGELFF.

V is TRBV6-4 and J is TRBJ2-2; the D is unclear. Germline loops: CDR1 MRHNA, CDR2 SNTAGT. Trimming shortened V by 6 bases and J by 8 bases, and 10 bases separated the two germline ends. The CDR3 has 12 residues. The chain's CDR3 is CASRAELGELFF. As DNA, the CDR3 is TGTGCCAGCAGGGCTGAGTTGGGGGAGCTGTTTTTT.

For the CDR3, the DNA is TGTGCCAGCAGTGACGGGACAGGGTACGAGCAGTACTTC. Residues: CASSDGTGYEQYF. The chain combines TRBV25-1 with TRBJ2-7; 9 bases fit TRBD1. The germline V gene has CDR1 MGHDK and CDR2 SYGVNS. This CDR3 region has 13 residues. V shed 3 bases and J 4 bases; nucleotides not matched to a gene: 1.

This clone was picked up a small number of times. V and J are TRBV24-1 and TRBJ2-1; D is undetermined. The CDR3 extends over 16 amino acids. Deletions cut 1 base from V and 8 bases from J, with 17 bases between. Germline lookup yields CDR1 KGHDR and CDR2 SFDVKD. The DNA of the CDR3 is TGTGCCACCAGTGATTTAATGGAGTCCGCGATCGATGAGCAGTTCTTC. Its protein product is CATSDLMESAIDEQFF.